A selection of T cell receptor beta chains follows, all from one sample in a study of monozygotic twins with cystic fibrosis. Only in-frame clones appear in the TCRdb table, and some are missing; sequencing was by immunoSEQ multiplex PCR. The profile shows tens of thousands of clones, approximately 97% of them singletons. Sequencing was carried out using blood. The receptor source for this set is a girl aged 2-10 years with cystic fibrosis. The CDR3 runs from the conserved cysteine through the conserved F or W. The D gene is left open where the match is weak. Clone sizes are given selectively: once, few, many, or a class where the clone is expanded.

D,J,size,V,DNA,CDR3
TRBD1,TRBJ1-1,NA,TRBV7-2,TGTGCCAGCAGCCCTTGGGACAGGGTGGGGACTGAAGCTTTCTTT,CASSPWDRVGTEAFF
TRBD1,TRBJ2-1,NA,TRBV6-1,TGTGCCAGCAGTGTCGGGACAGGGAGATTAGAGCAGTTCTTC,CASSVGTGRLEQFF
TRBD1,TRBJ1-3,NA,TRBV29-1,TGCAGCGTTATAAGCGGGACAGTAGGAAGCTCTGGAAACACCATATATTTT,CSVISGTVGSSGNTIYF
NA,TRBJ1-1,NA,TRBV30,TGTGCCTGGAGACTACACGGGACGAACACTGAAGCTTTCTTT,CAWRLHGTNTEAFF
NA,TRBJ2-2,NA,TRBV19,TGTGCCAGTAGTATCGGGGGGGAGCTGTTTTTT,CASSIGGELFF
NA,TRBJ1-6,NA,TRBV30,TGTGCCTGGACGGCAGGCCTAACCTATAATTCACCCCTCCACTTT,CAWTAGLTYNSPLHF
TRBD1,TRBJ2-7,NA,TRBV29-1,TGCAGCGTCGAGGATGGACAGGGAGCGAGGTACGAGCAGTACTTC,CSVEDGQGARYEQYF
NA,TRBJ2-7,NA,TRBV6-6,TGTGCCAGCACCGGGGGCTCCTACGAGCAGTACTTC,CASTGGSYEQYF
TRBD1,TRBJ1-5,NA,TRBV7-2,TGTGCCAGCAGCCGGACAGGGGTCGGGAGCAATCAGCCCCAGCATTTT,CASSRTGVGSNQPQHF
NA,TRBJ1-5,NA,TRBV6-6,TGTGCCAGCAGTTACTCACGACAGGGCAATCAGCCCCAGCATTTT,CASSYSRQGNQPQHF
TRBD2,TRBJ2-1,NA,TRBV5-1,TGCGCCAGCAGCTTGGATGCTAGCGGGGGCAATGAGCAGTTCTTC,CASSLDASGGNEQFF
TRBD1,TRBJ1-5,NA,TRBV4-1,TGCGCCAGCAGCCAAGATTCAGGGGGGTATCAGCCCCAGCATTTT,CASSQDSGGYQPQHF
NA,TRBJ2-1,NA,TRBV4-1,TGCGCCAGCAGCCAAGATCTTAAAGGCAATGAGCAGTTCTTC,CASSQDLKGNEQFF
NA,TRBJ1-1,once,TRBV7-9,TGTGCCAGCACCAACCAGTGGGACACTGAAGCTTTCTTT,CASTNQWDTEAFF
TRBD1,TRBJ1-2,NA,TRBV4-1,TGCGCCAGCAGCCAGTTTCATAAGACAGGGGGCGAAGGCTACACCTTC,CASSQFHKTGGEGYTF
NA,TRBJ2-2,few,TRBV6-4,TGTGCCAGCAGTGACGGGAACACCGGGGAGCTGTTTTTT,CASSDGNTGELFF
NA,TRBJ2-3,NA,TRBV5-1,TGCGCCAGCAGCTTGGAACCTCAGGCTTTCCGAACAGATACGCAGTATTTT,CASSLEPQAFRTDTQYF
NA,TRBJ2-7,NA,TRBV28,TGTGCCAGCAGCCGATATCCTTTGTACGAGCAGTACTTC,CASSRYPLYEQYF
TRBD1,TRBJ2-7,NA,TRBV7-6,TGTGCCAGCAGCTTATTCACAGGGGGGACCTACGAGCAGTACTTC,CASSLFTGGTYEQYF
NA,TRBJ1-5,NA,TRBV6-4,TGTGCCAGCAGTCGGGACACCAATCAGCCCCAGCATTTT,CASSRDTNQPQHF
NA,TRBJ2-2,NA,TRBV30,TGTGCCTGGAGTGTACAGGGCAGAACAAACACCGGGGAGCTGTTTTTT,CAWSVQGRTNTGELFF
NA,TRBJ2-7,NA,TRBV6-5,TGTGCCAGCAGTTTCTTAACCGGGACCACAACCTACGAGCAGTACTTC,CASSFLTGTTTYEQYF
TRBD1,TRBJ1-5,NA,TRBV19,TGTGCCAGTAGAGGACAGGTTATGAGGGGGCCCCAGCATTTT,CASRGQVMRGPQHF
NA,TRBJ1-5,NA,TRBV30,TGTGCCTGGAGTGGAGGGGTCGGAGGCAGGGGTAACAATCAGCCCCAGCATTTT,CAWSGGVGGRGNNQPQHF
NA,TRBJ1-1,NA,TRBV7-9,TGTGCCAGCAGCTTCGCCAGTATGAACACTGAAGCTTTCTTT,CASSFASMNTEAFF
TRBD2,TRBJ2-1,NA,TRBV10-3,TGTGCCATCAGGGCAAGTAGCGGGAGCTACAATGAGCAGTTCTTC,CAIRASSGSYNEQFF
NA,TRBJ2-7,NA,TRBV27,TGTGCCAGCATGTGGAGGTACTTCCCATTGGACTCAGCCTACGAGCAGTACTTC,CASMWRYFPLDSAYEQYF
NA,TRBJ1-1,NA,TRBV19,TGTGCCAGTAGTATGTCCGGGAACACTGAAGCTTTCTTT,CASSMSGNTEAFF
NA,TRBJ1-1,NA,TRBV2,TGTGCCAGCAGTGGGGTTACGGTAGGCACTGAAGCTTTCTTT,CASSGVTVGTEAFF
TRBD1,TRBJ1-5,NA,TRBV6-6,TGTGCCAGCAGTTACTACGGACAGGGTCGAAGTCAGCCCCAGCATTTT,CASSYYGQGRSQPQHF
NA,TRBJ1-6,NA,TRBV7-2,TGTGCCAGCAGCTTAGTTTCCTATAATTCACCCCTCCACTTT,CASSLVSYNSPLHF
NA,TRBJ2-5,NA,TRBV15,TGTGCCACCAGCAGAGACCCGGGACGCCAAGAGACCCAGTACTTC,CATSRDPGRQETQYF
NA,TRBJ2-1,NA,TRBV7-9,TGTGCCAGCAGCTTAGCGCAGGGTTTTGAGCAGTTCTTC,CASSLAQGFEQFF
NA,TRBJ2-5,NA,TRBV19,TGTGCCAGTAGTATCCTGCCTAATCGGGAGACCCAGTACTTC,CASSILPNRETQYF
NA,TRBJ2-5,NA,TRBV27,TGTGCCAGCAGTTCCGGGGCAGGGCGCGGGCAGACCCAGTACTTC,CASSSGAGRGQTQYF
TRBD2,TRBJ2-7,NA,TRBV6-1,TGTGCCAGCAGTGAACAGCGGGAGGCCTACGAGCAGTACTTC,CASSEQREAYEQYF
NA,TRBJ1-1,NA,TRBV5-5,TGTGCCAGCAGTTATGGGGTAGGCACTGAAGCTTTCTTT,CASSYGVGTEAFF
NA,TRBJ1-1,NA,TRBV30,TGTGCCTGGACACAGGGAGACACTGAAGCTTTCTTT,CAWTQGDTEAFF